Included here is one T cell receptor (beta chain) sequence, with context. The data derive from a study of OX40 agonist ivuxolimab in advanced cancers. Study overall: One patient with hepatocellular carcinoma and two with cutaneous melanoma, three in all, had partial responses.

TCRdb's table, derived via immunoSEQ multiplex PCR, lists solely in-frame clones and lacks some. The sample contains approximately 80,000 clones, roughly 87% of which appear only once. The CDR3 runs 13 residues. Germline V gene data show CDR1 as SNHLY and CDR2 as FYNNEI. V gave up 7 bases and J gave up 3 bases, with 13 bases separating them. This sequence joins TRBV2 and TRBJ2-7; D may be TRBD2 (5 bases). Sequencing used CD4+ or CD8+ T cells sorted from blood, obtained in a trial of the OX40 agonist ivuxolimab. The TCR was taken from an adult with an advanced solid tumor such as melanoma, head and neck, liver or kidney cancer. CDR3 coding DNA: TGTGCCAGCACCCTAGGACGGGACTACGAGCAGTACTTC. Translation: CASTLGRDYEQYF.